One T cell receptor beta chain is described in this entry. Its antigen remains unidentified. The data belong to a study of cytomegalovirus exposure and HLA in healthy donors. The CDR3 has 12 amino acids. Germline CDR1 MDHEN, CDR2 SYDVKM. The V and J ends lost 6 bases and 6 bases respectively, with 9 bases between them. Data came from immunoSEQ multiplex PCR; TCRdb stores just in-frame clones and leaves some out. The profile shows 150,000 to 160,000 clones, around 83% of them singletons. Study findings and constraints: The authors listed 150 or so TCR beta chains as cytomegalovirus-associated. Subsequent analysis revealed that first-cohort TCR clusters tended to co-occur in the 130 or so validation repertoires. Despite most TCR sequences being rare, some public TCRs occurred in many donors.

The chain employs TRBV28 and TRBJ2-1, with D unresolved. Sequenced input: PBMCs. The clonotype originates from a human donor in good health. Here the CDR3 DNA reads TGTGCCAGCAGCTATTTAGTCAATGAGCAGTTCTTC. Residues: CASSYLVNEQFF. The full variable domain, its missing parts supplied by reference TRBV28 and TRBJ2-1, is DVKVTQSSRYLVKRTGEKVFLECVQDMDHENMFWYRQDPGLGLRLIYFSYDVKMKEKGDIPEGYSVSREKKERFSLILESASTNQTSMYLCASSYLVNEQFFGPGTRLTVL.